This TCR beta chain was identified in a study of beta chain features in type 1 diabetes. Study-level findings and limits: Among all four CD4+ subsets, Type 1 diabetes patients had TCRB CDR3s that were moderately but significantly shorter.

The CDR3 sequence is 16 residues long. Germline CDR1 and CDR2: MNHNY and SVGAGI (reference sequence). J lost 7 bases, V lost 2 bases, and 7 bases had no gene match. Of the isolated RNA, all was reverse transcribed, and so the sequenced material was expressed TCRB transcripts. Produced via immunoSEQ multiplex PCR; TCRdb's table is partial and in-frame only. The sample carries a few hundred thousand clones, around a tenth recorded once. This clone was seen ten or more times. As yet, its antigen is unknown. J is TRBJ2-1 and V is TRBV6-6, with TRBD2 matching 11 bases. Sequenced sample: central memory CD4+ T cells from blood. The receptor's source is a man aged 25-45 years with type 1 diabetes. The CDR3 reads CASSYDSGRALNEQFF. CDR3 bases: TGTGCCAGCAGTTACGATAGCGGGAGGGCCCTAAATGAGCAGTTCTTC.